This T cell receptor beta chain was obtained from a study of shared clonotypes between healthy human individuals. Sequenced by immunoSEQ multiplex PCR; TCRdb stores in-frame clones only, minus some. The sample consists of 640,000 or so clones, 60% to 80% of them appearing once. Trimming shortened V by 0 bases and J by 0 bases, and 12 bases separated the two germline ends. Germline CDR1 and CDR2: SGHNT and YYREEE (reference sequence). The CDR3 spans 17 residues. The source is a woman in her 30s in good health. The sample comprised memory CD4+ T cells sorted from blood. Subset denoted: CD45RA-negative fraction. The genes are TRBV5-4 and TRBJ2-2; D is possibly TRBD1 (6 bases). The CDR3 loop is CASSLVRGQSNTGELFF. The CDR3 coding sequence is TGTGCCAGCAGCTTGGTTCGGGGACAATCGAACACCGGGGAGCTGTTTTTT.